Each of the 24 T cell receptor beta chains below was sequenced from the same sample in a study of Ad26.COV2.S vaccination and SARS-CoV-2 variants. Only in-frame clones appear in the TCRdb table, and some are missing; sequencing was by immunoSEQ multiplex PCR. The sample includes 440,000 or so clones, roughly 90% of them seen just once. Treatment described: roughly 18 received Ad26.COV2.S at low or high dose, single or two shots; 5 received placebo; per-sample allocation not given. Sample collection was performed on day 63 after the first vaccine or placebo injection. The material was peripheral blood, obtained in a trial of Ad26.COV2.S vaccine versus placebo. These receptors were obtained from a person aged 18-65 years who received the Ad26.COV2.S COVID-19 vaccine or a placebo.

The rearrangement links TRBV19 to TRBJ1-1, with D perhaps TRBD1 (6 bases). With 7 bases removed from V and 3 bases from J, the gap between germline ends came to 12 bases. CDR1 and CDR2 (germline): LNHDA, SQIVND (reference sequence). The CDR3 is made up of 13 amino acids. DNA of the CDR3: TGTGCCAGTAATTTTCAGGGGTACACTGAAGCTTTCTTT. It yields the protein CASNFQGYTEAFF. The full variable domain, in which reference TRBV19 and TRBJ1-1 provide the parts outside the CDR3, is DGGITQSPKYLFRKEGQNVTLSCEQNLNHDAMYWYRQDPGQGLRLIYYSQIVNDFQKGDIAEGYSVSREKKESFPLTVTSAQKNPTAFYLCASNFQGYTEAFFGQGTRLTVV.

The rearrangement links TRBV27 to TRBJ2-5; 11 bases map to TRBD2. The germline gives CDR1 MNHEY, CDR2 SMNVEV (reference sequence). Trimming took 3 bases from V and 2 from J; bases not matched to a gene: 5. This CDR3 is built from 16 residues. The CDR3 nucleotides read TGTGCCAGCAGTTTTCTAGCGGGGGGTAATCAAGAGACCCAGTACTTC. This gives the protein CASSFLAGGNQETQYF.

This clone was counted a few times. The rearrangement links TRBV10-2 to TRBJ2-7; 8 bases align to TRBD1. Germline values: CDR1 WSHSY, CDR2 SAAADI. The junction had 8 bases not matched to a gene; V was cut back by 4 bases and J by 0 bases. The CDR3 extends over 16 amino acids. CDR3 sequence (DNA): TGCGCCAGCAGTGGGGATAAGGACAGGGTCTCCTACGAGCAGTACTTC. Its translation: CASSGDKDRVSYEQYF.

J is TRBJ1-1 and V is TRBV9, with no clear D. Per the germline V gene, CDR1 is SGDLS and CDR2 is YYNGEE. There are 13 residues in the CDR3. V lost 0 bases and J 5 bases, leaving 8 bases between the germline ends. The CDR3: CASSVGYRTEAFF. In nucleotides, the CDR3 is TGTGCCAGCAGCGTAGGTTATCGAACTGAAGCTTTCTTT.

This chain joins TRBV4-3 and TRBJ1-6; D is ambiguous. V gave up 0 bases and J gave up 5 bases, with 8 bases separating them. The germline CDR1 and CDR2 sequences are LGHNA and YSLEER. This CDR3 has 15 amino acids. CDR3 region: CASSQDRGDNSPLHF. Written as DNA, the CDR3 is TGCGCCAGCAGCCAAGATCGTGGAGATAATTCACCCCTCCACTTT.

V gene TRBV12-5 combines with J gene TRBJ1-1; unclear D gene. The germline V gene has CDR1 LGHNT and CDR2 FRNRAP. The V gene lost 1 base and the J gene lost 1 base, with 10 bases spanning the gap. The CDR3 runs to 15 residues. This CDR3 is CASGLALTENTEAFF. The DNA of the CDR3 is TGTGCTAGTGGTTTGGCCCTCACAGAGAACACTGAAGCTTTCTTT.

This clone showed up just a few times. The V and J genes are TRBV11-3 and TRBJ1-1; 11 bases are a match to TRBD1. Germline V CDR1 and CDR2: SGHNT, YENEEA. The CDR3 sequence is 14 residues long. The trim removed 5 bases at V and 7 bases at J, leaving 6 bases unmatched. The DNA of the CDR3 is TGTGCCAGCAGCCGGACAGGGGGCCAGGATGAAGCTTTCTTT. Encoded protein: CASSRTGGQDEAFF.

The V call is TRBV19, the J call TRBJ1-5, with a possible D match to TRBD1 (5 bases). This CDR3 spans 15 amino acids. Deletions cut 4 bases from V and 2 bases from J, with 12 bases between. Germline CDR1 reads LNHDA; CDR2 reads SQIVND (reference sequence). CDR3 sequence (DNA): TGTGCCAGTAGTAATCAGGGTTTTGGCAATCAGCCCCAGCATTTT. This translates into CASSNQGFGNQPQHF.

A remark on this clone: The same CDR3 arises from other DNA sequences in this sample as well. The chain couples TRBV9 to TRBJ2-3, with D unresolved. V gave up 2 bases and J gave up 6 bases, with 4 bases separating them. This CDR3 region has 11 residues. The germline CDR1 and CDR2 sequences are SGDLS and YYNGEE. This chain's CDR3 is CASSVGDTQYF. Written as DNA, the CDR3 is TGTGCCAGCAGCGTCGGGGATACGCAGTATTTT. Full variable domain (rest looked up from reference TRBV9 and TRBJ2-3): DSGVTQTPKHLITATGQRVTLRCSPRSGDLSVYWYQQSLDQGLQFLIQYYNGEERAKGNILERFSAQQFPDLHSELNLSSLELGDSALYFCASSVGDTQYFGPGTRLTVL.

The chain carries TRBV18 and TRBJ1-4; no firm D call. This CDR3 spans 13 amino acids. Germline V lookup: CDR1 KGHSH, CDR2 LQKENI. V lost 3 bases and J lost 8, with 10 bases in between. For the CDR3, the DNA is TGTGCCAGCTCACCGCGGGCTTACGAAAAACTGTTTTTT. Translated: CASSPRAYEKLFF.

The gene calls are TRBV7-2 and TRBJ2-7, with 10 bases fitting TRBD2. The germline CDR1 and CDR2 sequences are SGHTA and FQGNSA. This CDR3 has 15 amino acids. After removal of 5 bases from V and 7 bases from J, the junction contained 11 bases not matched to a gene. CDR3 region: CASSATSGEHREQYF. As DNA, the CDR3 is TGTGCCAGCAGCGCAACTAGCGGGGAACATAGGGAGCAGTACTTC.

V is TRBV5-1 and J is TRBJ2-1, with unresolved D. V lost 4 bases, J lost 9 bases, and 8 bases lay in between. CDR1 is SGHRS and CDR2 is YFSETQ in the germline V gene. The CDR3 has 11 residues. The CDR3 nucleotides read TGCGCCAGCAGCGTCTCTTCTGAGCAGTTCTTC. It encodes CASSVSSEQFF. Full variable domain (missing parts from reference TRBV5-1 and TRBJ2-1): KAGVTQTPRYLIKTRGQQVTLSCSPISGHRSVSWYQQTPGQGLQFLFEYFSETQRNKGNFPGRFSGRQFSNSRSEMNVSTLELGDSALYLCASSVSSEQFFGPGTRLTVL.

CDR3: CAISEGVGNEQFF. In nucleotides, the CDR3 is TGTGCCATCAGTGAGGGAGTCGGCAATGAGCAGTTCTTC. This chain joins TRBV10-3 and TRBJ2-1; D ambiguous. The germline gives CDR1 ENHRY, CDR2 SYGVKD. Trimming took 2 bases from V and 6 from J, leaving 8 bases between them. The CDR3 is made up of 13 amino acids.

This clone was seen a single time. The chain recombines TRBV27 with TRBJ2-5, with 7 bases that match TRBD1. The CDR3 loop spans 16 amino acids. V was clipped by 2 bases and J by 0 bases; unmatched bases: 6. Germline V gene data show CDR1 as MNHEY and CDR2 as SMNVEV (reference sequence). For the CDR3, the DNA is TGTGCCAGCAGTTTAGCTACAGGGGCCCACCAAGAGACCCAGTACTTC. The encoded protein is CASSLATGAHQETQYF.

The chain links TRBV5-8 to TRBJ2-7; D call uncertain. From germline, CDR1 is SGHTS and CDR2 YDEGEE. The V end lost 5 bases, the J end lost 3 bases, and 9 bases lay between the germline ends. The CDR3 is 12 amino acids. CDR3 protein: CASRGPNYEQYF. Here the CDR3 DNA reads TGTGCCAGCAGGGGCCCTAACTACGAGCAGTACTTC.

The V gene is TRBV28, the J gene TRBJ2-7, with 8 bases that match TRBD1. V was pared by 4 bases and J by 2 bases, with 10 bases of the junction left unmatched. The germline V gene encodes CDR1 MDHEN and CDR2 SYDVKM. There are 16 residues in the CDR3. CDR3 sequence reads: CASSSAWGDRTYEQYF. The CDR3 DNA is TGTGCCAGCAGTTCCGCATGGGGGGACAGGACCTACGAGCAGTACTTC.

The CDR3 sequence: CATSSPDSYEQYF. The CDR3 DNA reads as TGTGCCACCAGTTCCCCGGACTCCTACGAGCAGTACTTC. The rearrangement joins TRBV24-1 to TRBJ2-7; no clear D. The ends were cut back, 6 bases at V and 0 bases at J, with 8 bases in the middle. Germline V gene lookup returns CDR1 KGHDR and CDR2 SFDVKD. The CDR3 runs to 13 residues.

The chain uses TRBV4-3 and TRBJ1-2, with D possibly matching TRBD1 (5 bases). The CDR3 extends over 14 amino acids. The V end lost 1 base, the J end lost 8 bases, and 14 bases lay between the germline ends. Germline CDR1 and CDR2: LGHNA and YSLEER. CDR3 in amino acids: CASSQGGSGEGYTF. As DNA, the CDR3 is TGCGCCAGCAGCCAAGGAGGTTCGGGGGAAGGCTACACCTTC.

This sequence joins TRBV5-1 and TRBJ1-4, with D maybe TRBD1 (6 bases). Germline CDR1 reads SGHRS; CDR2 reads YFSETQ. The length of the CDR3 is 17 residues. Trimming cost V 4 bases and J 0 bases, with 16 bases left between them. The CDR3 region has the DNA TGCGCCAGCAGCCGAGGGGGGCCGGTTGCAACTAATGAAAAACTGTTTTTT. Protein sequence: CASSRGGPVATNEKLFF. The full variable domain, its missing parts supplied by reference TRBV5-1 and TRBJ1-4, is KAGVTQTPRYLIKTRGQQVTLSCSPISGHRSVSWYQQTPGQGLQFLFEYFSETQRNKGNFPGRFSGRQFSNSRSEMNVSTLELGDSALYLCASSRGGPVATNEKLFFGSGTQLSVL.

The CDR3 reads CASSPEGTGIGYTF. The CDR3 DNA is TGTGCCAGCAGCCCAGAAGGGACAGGGATAGGCTACACCTTC. The chain links TRBV7-2 to TRBJ1-2; 9 positions match TRBD1. V shed 5 bases, J shed 8 bases, and the junction held 9 bases outside the gene matches. Germline assignment: CDR1 SGHTA and CDR2 FQGNSA. This CDR3 is built from 14 residues.

This clone was detected once. The chain has TRBV18 and TRBJ2-1; no reliable D call. V dropped 2 bases and J dropped 4 bases, with 12 bases sitting between them. Looked up from germline, CDR1 is KGHSH and CDR2 is LQKENI. The CDR3 extends over 15 amino acids. CDR3 coding DNA: TGTGCCAGCTCACCAGGTCTAGTGATTTACAATGAGCAGTTCTTC. Its translation: CASSPGLVIYNEQFF.

The rearrangement links TRBV12-3 or TRBV12-4 to TRBJ1-1; no definite D call. The CDR3 consists of 11 residues. The V end lost 3 bases, the J end lost 7 bases, and 6 bases lay between the germline ends. The CDR3, as DNA: TGTGCCAGCAGTTTGCGGGGTGAAGCTTTCTTT. It specifies CASSLRGEAFF.

The J gene is TRBJ1-2, the V gene TRBV27; D is uncertain. The CDR3 is 15 amino acids. Germline V gene sequence: CDR1 MNHEY, CDR2 SMNVEV (reference sequence). The ends were cut back, 8 bases at V and 4 bases at J, with 20 bases in the middle. The CDR3 loop is CASGGRVRILYGYTF. The CDR3 region has the DNA TGTGCCAGCGGCGGCCGTGTGCGGATCCTCTATGGCTACACCTTC.

The chain couples TRBV30 to TRBJ2-1; TRBD1 might be the D (6 bases). Germline V gene sequence: CDR1 GTSNPN, CDR2 SVGIG (reference sequence). Trimming removed 3 bases from V and 0 bases from J, with 15 bases in between. The CDR3 consists of 16 residues. The CDR3 sequence is CAWRGTGKSSYNEQFF. In nucleotides, the CDR3 is TGTGCCTGGAGAGGCACAGGGAAAAGCTCCTACAATGAGCAGTTCTTC.